These 20 T cell receptor beta chains were sequenced from one sample in a study of blood T cell repertoires in COVID-19. Profiled with immunoSEQ multiplex PCR; TCRdb holds only in-frame clones, not every one. Among around 250,000 clones listed, approximately 87% were seen once. Input material: peripheral blood. The receptors stem from a man in his 60s with acute or convalescent COVID-19.

This sequence joins TRBV9 and TRBJ2-2, with TRBD2 as a possible D gene (6 bases). Germline assignment: CDR1 SGDLS and CDR2 YYNGEE. The ends were cut back, 0 bases at V and 5 bases at J, with 11 bases in the middle. This CDR3 is 15 amino acids long. The CDR3 DNA reads TGTGCCAGCAGCGTAGTGCCGGGAGAAACCGGGGAGCTGTTTTTT. Translating gives CASSVVPGETGELFF.

The chain carries TRBV7-8 and TRBJ1-2; 8 nucleotides match TRBD1. Per germline, CDR1 SGHVS and CDR2 FQNEAQ. The CDR3 spans 14 residues. Trimming removed 1 base from V and 4 bases from J; junction bases left unmatched: 2. CDR3 amino acids: CASSLGTGTYGYTF. In nucleotides, the CDR3 is TGTGCCAGCAGCTTAGGGACAGGGACCTATGGCTACACCTTC. Variable domain in full (rest from reference TRBV7-8 and TRBJ1-2): GAGVSQSPRYKVAKRGQDVALRCDPISGHVSLFWYQQALGQGPEFLTYFQNEAQLDKSGLPSDRFFAERPEGSVSTLKIQRTQQEDSAVYLCASSLGTGTYGYTFGSGTRLTVV.

The chain joins TRBV28 to TRBJ2-3; 7 positions agree with TRBD2. V lost 6 bases and J lost 1; bases outside the gene matches: 16. The CDR3 spans 18 residues. Germline values: CDR1 MDHEN, CDR2 SYDVKM. CDR3 coding DNA: TGTGCCAGCAGGCGCGAACTAGCCAGGGCGGGGGGCACAGATACGCAGTATTTT. Protein: CASRRELARAGGTDTQYF.

The genes are TRBV27 and TRBJ1-6; D not resolved. The CDR3 runs 15 residues. Germline V gives CDR1 MNHEY, CDR2 SMNVEV (reference sequence). Trimming took off 5 bases at V and 7 bases at J, with 15 bases between the two ends. In DNA form, the CDR3 reads TGTGCCAGCAGTCTTCGTCGGGGTGGCAATTCACCCCTCCACTTT. This gives the protein CASSLRRGGNSPLHF.

V usage is TRBV6-6 and J usage is TRBJ1-5; D is unclear. Trimming removed 2 bases at V and 0 bases at J, with 11 bases between. The CDR3 runs to 16 residues. Germline V gives CDR1 MNHNY, CDR2 SVGAGI (reference sequence). CDR3 nucleotide sequence: TGTGCCAGCAGTTACACCGGTGGTTTTAGCAATCAGCCCCAGCATTTT. Amino acids: CASSYTGGFSNQPQHF.

The CDR3 nucleotides read TGTGCCAGCAGCAAGGACAGATCTGGAAACACCATATATTTT. It specifies CASSKDRSGNTIYF. The chain employs TRBV6-5 and TRBJ1-3, with D possibly matching TRBD1 (6 bases). The length of the CDR3 is 14 residues. The V end was cut by 6 bases, the J end by 1 base, with 10 bases between. Germline V gene data show CDR1 as MNHEY and CDR2 as SVGAGI.

The genes are TRBV6-6 and TRBJ2-3, with TRBD2 matching over 7 bases. Per germline, CDR1 MNHNY and CDR2 SVGAGI (reference sequence). Trimming took 11 bases from V and 0 from J; bases not matched to a gene: 5. The CDR3 is made up of 13 amino acids. CDR3 DNA: TGTGCCTTCAGGGAGGGTAGCACAGATACGCAGTATTTT. It translates to CAFREGSTDTQYF.

This clone came up a few times. The rearrangement uses TRBV7-2 and TRBJ2-3, with 15 bases fitting TRBD2. The ends lost 4 bases at V and 2 bases at J; junction bases unmatched: 10. Germline values: CDR1 SGHTA, CDR2 FQGNSA. The CDR3 covers 19 residues. The CDR3 DNA follows: TGTGCCAGCAGCTCACCGGGACTAGCGGGAGGTACAATCACAGATACGCAGTATTTT. It is translated as CASSSPGLAGGTITDTQYF.

This clone has only one observation. CDR3 sequence reads: CASSGGDGYNEKLFF. The CDR3, as DNA: TGTGCCAGCAGCGGAGGGGACGGCTATAATGAAAAACTGTTTTTT. V usage is TRBV7-9 and J usage is TRBJ1-4; tentatively, D is TRBD1 (5 bases). Germline assignment: CDR1 SEHNR and CDR2 FQNEAQ (reference sequence). The CDR3 is made up of 15 amino acids. Between the trimmed V and J ends, which lost 5 bases and 4 bases, there was a span of 14 bases.

V gene TRBV19 combines with J gene TRBJ1-3, with a possible D match to TRBD1 (5 bases). The CDR3 consists of 18 residues. V was pared by 1 base and J by 0 bases, with 16 bases between. CDR1 LNHDA and CDR2 SQIVND come from the germline V gene (reference sequence). CDR3 in amino acids: CASSIGMTATYSGNTIYF. The CDR3 region has the DNA TGTGCCAGTAGTATAGGCATGACAGCAACGTACTCTGGAAACACCATATATTTT.

The V call is TRBV28, the J call TRBJ2-3; TRBD2 might be the D (6 bases). CDR1 and CDR2 from the germline V gene are MDHEN and SYDVKM. This CDR3 comprises 15 residues. The ends were cut back, 6 bases at V and 4 bases at J, with 17 bases in the middle. In nucleotides, the CDR3 is TGTGCCAGCAGCCCAGGAGGGGTGCACGCAGATACGCAGTATTTT. It encodes CASSPGGVHADTQYF.

This chain joins TRBV6-5 and TRBJ2-1; D may be TRBD1 (6 bases). The CDR3 loop spans 15 amino acids. The V and J ends lost 5 bases and 5 bases respectively, with 16 bases between them. Germline CDR1 and CDR2: MNHEY and SVGAGI. DNA of the CDR3: TGTGCCAGCAGTAAACCGGGACACCGAAACAATGAGCAGTTCTTC. Translated: CASSKPGHRNNEQFF.

This CDR3 reads CASSQSNRGAVRNEKLFF. The CDR3 DNA reads TGCGCCAGCAGTCAATCGAACAGGGGAGCGGTCCGCAATGAAAAACTGTTTTTT. The chain links TRBV23-1 to TRBJ1-4, with 7 bases lining up with TRBD1. TRBV23-1 is an open reading frame whose function is uncertain. V was pared by 0 bases and J by 5 bases, with 12 bases of the junction left unmatched. The CDR3 contains 18 residues.

DNA for the CDR3: TGCGCCAGCAGCCTCCGACCGGGACAGGGCGAGCAGTACTTC. Translation gives CASSLRPGQGEQYF. The chain combines TRBV5-1 with TRBJ2-7; 9 bases match TRBD1. The J segment lost 6 bases and the V segment lost 4 bases, leaving 8 bases of the junction unmatched. Germline V gene data show CDR1 as SGHRS and CDR2 as YFSETQ. The CDR3 loop spans 14 amino acids. The full variable domain, with the rest looked up from reference TRBV5-1 and TRBJ2-7, is KAGVTQTPRYLIKTRGQQVTLSCSPISGHRSVSWYQQTPGQGLQFLFEYFSETQRNKGNFPGRFSGRQFSNSRSEMNVSTLELGDSALYLCASSLRPGQGEQYFGPGTRLTVT.

This sequence joins TRBV7-9 and TRBJ1-5; 8 nucleotides line up with TRBD1. Per the germline V gene, CDR1 is SEHNR and CDR2 is FQNEAQ (reference sequence). The CDR3 is 15 residues long. Trimming removed 4 bases from V and 5 bases from J; junction bases left unmatched: 7. The CDR3 region has the DNA TGTGCCAGCAGCTCAGATACAGGGGGTTATCAGCCCCAGCATTTT. Amino acids: CASSSDTGGYQPQHF.

The count of this clone is one. The genes are TRBV5-1 and TRBJ2-7, with 9 bases identical to TRBD1. Germline values: CDR1 SGHRS, CDR2 YFSETQ. After removal of 3 bases from V and 0 bases from J, the junction contained 4 bases not matched to a gene. The CDR3 is made up of 15 amino acids. The chain's CDR3 is CASSSGQGVSYEQYF. The CDR3 region has the DNA TGCGCCAGCAGCTCGGGACAGGGAGTCTCCTACGAGCAGTACTTC.

The chain combines TRBV6-6 with TRBJ2-1; 8 nucleotides agree with TRBD2. The trim removed 6 bases at V and 7 bases at J, leaving 8 bases unmatched. Germline V gene data show CDR1 as MNHNY and CDR2 as SVGAGI (reference sequence). CDR3 size: 14 residues. The CDR3 DNA is TGTGCCAGCAGCCACGGGGGGGACTTTAATGAGCAGTTCTTC. Residues: CASSHGGDFNEQFF.

The V call is TRBV25-1, the J call TRBJ2-3; maybe TRBD2 (5 bases). V was cut by 1 base and J by 0 bases, with 11 bases left in between. The CDR3 contains 16 residues. CDR1 is MGHDK, CDR2 SYGVNS, per germline. The CDR3 nucleotides are TGTGCCAGCAGTGAATTCGCGCGGGTGAGCACAGATACGCAGTATTTT. Its translation is CASSEFARVSTDTQYF.

This clone has ten or more counts. The chain has TRBV7-9 and TRBJ1-2; D unclear. CDR3 length: 13 amino acids. In germline, CDR1 is SEHNR, CDR2 FQNEAQ (reference sequence). Deletions cut 4 bases from V and 3 bases from J, with 9 bases between. CDR3 sequence: CASSSALYYGYTF. CDR3 sequence (DNA): TGTGCCAGCAGCTCTGCACTGTACTATGGCTACACCTTC.

The chain uses TRBV30 and TRBJ1-2, with 7 bases aligning to TRBD1. CDR1 is GTSNPN and CDR2 is SVGIG in the germline V gene (reference sequence). Trimming cost V 4 bases and J 3 bases; bases outside gene matches: 8. There are 14 residues in the CDR3. This chain's CDR3 is CAWKVQGQDYGYTF. The CDR3 nucleotides read TGTGCCTGGAAGGTACAGGGGCAAGACTATGGCTACACCTTC.